This T cell receptor (beta chain) came from a study of CD8 T cells in ankylosing spondylitis (dated by TCRdb to the late 2010s). About the investigation overall: To find TCR variants linked to disease, the study profiled T cell receptor beta repertoires in ankylosing spondylitis patients and healthy donors. The whole study cohort included roughly 110 healthy donors and 20 to 30 ankylosing spondylitis patients. Peripheral blood was sampled, and synovial fluid was also collected from ankylosing spondylitis patients.

The CDR3 starts with the cysteine, ends with the phenylalanine, and has 14 residues. Kept here is only the CDR3 DNA, which spans 42 bases and is read in frame from base 1. V is clipped by 6 bases and J by 4 bases, and the sequence between their germline boundaries is 15 bases long. The germline V gene yields SNHLY for CDR1 and FYNNEI for CDR2. The research as a whole found: In peripheral blood, the disease-linked clones were found at relatively low frequencies and had a CD8+ phenotype. Blood from ankylosing spondylitis patients appeared to be characterized by a TCR beta motif made up of about 8 highly homologous amino acid variants. Some motif variants were previously reported in synovial fluid and blood of reactive arthritis patients, suggesting common disease-initiation mechanisms. Significant enrichment of the disease-linked clones was reported in matched synovial fluid samples from ankylosing spondylitis patients.

There are a few counts of this clonotype. Its antigen is unknown. No qualities accompany the bases; no much larger clone lies one base away. Sequencer: Illumina HiSeq 2500. Quantitative 5'-RACE with molecular barcodes was the method used to prepare the TCR beta libraries. In the original analysis: To identify disease-linked TCR variants, a new computational method was used, one built on a probabilistic model of VDJ rearrangement. TCRdb cleaned the public reads at Q25 with fastp, built clones with MiXCR and kept in-frame beta chains. Each CDR3 protein gets just one entry, which takes the most common genes and DNA from the rows behind it. These V and J calls are TCRdb output, not the study's own analysis. The sample table holds some 450,000 distinct CDR3 sequences, of which about a sixth were seen once. The ten largest clones take up 0.85% to 1.3% of the sample.

This TCR was recovered from a male donor with ankylosing spondylitis. Source material: blood, either unsorted or a sorted T cell fraction (not recorded which). The rearrangement combines TRBV2 with TRBJ1-1; the D gene is possibly TRBD1, with 6 bases matching. This receptor carries the CDR3 CASRAQGIVTEAFF. The DNA sequence follows: TGTGCCAGCAGGGCTCAGGGGATAGTCACTGAAGCTTTCTTT.